This TCR beta chain appears in the sequencing data of a study of neurological immune-mediated disorders. TCRdb analysed the 5' RACE reads with MiXCR anew, one entry per CDR3 protein. The data contain 18,000 or so distinct CDR3 sequences, approximately 11% of them singletons. Trimming took 4 bases from V and 5 from J, leaving 8 bases between them. CDR3 size: 12 residues. Germline V gives CDR1 SQVTM, CDR2 ANQGSEA. Study findings and constraints: TCR-beta repertoires seemed private in all groups, with no expanded CDR3 amino acid sequences shared.

This clonotype was counted a single time. Its target is unknown. This TCR came from a woman in her 50s in good health. The sample taken for sequencing was CD8+ T cells from blood. The rearrangement uses TRBV29-1 and TRBJ2-2; the D is unclear. The CDR3 region has the DNA TGCAGCGTTGTGTCCGGGACCGGGGAGCTGTTTTTT. It specifies CSVVSGTGELFF.